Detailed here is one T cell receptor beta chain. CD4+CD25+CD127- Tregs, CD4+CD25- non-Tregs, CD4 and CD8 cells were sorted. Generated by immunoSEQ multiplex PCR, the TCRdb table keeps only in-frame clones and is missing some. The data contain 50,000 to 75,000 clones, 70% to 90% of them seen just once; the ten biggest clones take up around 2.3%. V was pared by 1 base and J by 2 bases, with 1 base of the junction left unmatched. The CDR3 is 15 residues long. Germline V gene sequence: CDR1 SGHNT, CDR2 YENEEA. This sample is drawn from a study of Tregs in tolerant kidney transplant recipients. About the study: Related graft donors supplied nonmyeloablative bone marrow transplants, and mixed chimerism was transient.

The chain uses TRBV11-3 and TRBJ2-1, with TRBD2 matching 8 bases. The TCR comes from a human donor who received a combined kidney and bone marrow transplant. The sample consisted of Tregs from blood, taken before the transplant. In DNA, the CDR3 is TGTGCCAGCAGCTTAGCGGGAGGGCCCTACAATGAGCAGTTCTTC. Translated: CASSLAGGPYNEQFF.